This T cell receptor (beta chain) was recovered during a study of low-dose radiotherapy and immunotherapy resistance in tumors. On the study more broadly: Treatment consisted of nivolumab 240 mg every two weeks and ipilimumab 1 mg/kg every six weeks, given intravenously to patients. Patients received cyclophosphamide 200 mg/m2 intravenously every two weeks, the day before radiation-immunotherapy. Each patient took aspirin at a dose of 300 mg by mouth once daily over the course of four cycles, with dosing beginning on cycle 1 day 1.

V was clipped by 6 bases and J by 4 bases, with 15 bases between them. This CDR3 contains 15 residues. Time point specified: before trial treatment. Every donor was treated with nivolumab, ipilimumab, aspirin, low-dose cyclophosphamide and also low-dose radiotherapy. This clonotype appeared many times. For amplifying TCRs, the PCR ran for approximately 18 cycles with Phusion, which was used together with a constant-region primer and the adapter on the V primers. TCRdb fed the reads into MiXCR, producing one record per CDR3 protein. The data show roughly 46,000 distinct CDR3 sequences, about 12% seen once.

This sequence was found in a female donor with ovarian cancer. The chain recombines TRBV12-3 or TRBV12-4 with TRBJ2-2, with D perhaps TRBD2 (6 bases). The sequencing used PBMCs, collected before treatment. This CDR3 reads CASSRSYGGTGELFF. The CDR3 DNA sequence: TGTGCCAGCAGCAGGTCCTACGGGGGCACCGGGGAGCTGTTTTTT.